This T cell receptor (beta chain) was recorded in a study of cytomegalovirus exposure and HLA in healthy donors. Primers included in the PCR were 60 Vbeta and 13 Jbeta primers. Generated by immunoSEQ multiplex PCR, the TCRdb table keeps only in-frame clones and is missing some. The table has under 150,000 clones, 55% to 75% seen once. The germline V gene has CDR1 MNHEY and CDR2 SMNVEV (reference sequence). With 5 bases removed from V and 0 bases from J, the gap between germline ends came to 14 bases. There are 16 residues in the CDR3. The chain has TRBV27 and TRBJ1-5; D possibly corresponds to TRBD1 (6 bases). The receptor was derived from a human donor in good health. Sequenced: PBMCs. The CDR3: CASSPGVWYSNQPQHF. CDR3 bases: TGTGCCAGCAGTCCAGGGGTGTGGTATAGCAATCAGCCCCAGCATTTT.